This TCR beta chain was captured in a study of T cell responses to AZD1222 COVID-19 vaccine. Study results and limitations: A mostly white British donor set with more females was recruited, and clonal diversity was possibly underestimated.

About this clone: Its target is not known. At one boundary the junction diverges from the germline segment, which might be a read error.

The method was immunoSEQ multiplex PCR; TCRdb's version includes in-frame clones alone and lacks a portion of them. This table holds roughly 200,000 clones, 80% to 95% found once. Second-dose intervals of approximately 4 or approximately 12 weeks were pooled. This TCR derives from an adult who received the AZD1222 COVID-19 vaccine. The sample in question was peripheral blood, obtained 28 days after the second AZD1222 dose.

The CDR3 DNA reads as TGTGCGTGGAACGGGAGGGACGAAGAGACCCAGTACTTC. It encodes CAWNGRDEETQYF. The V and J genes are TRBV30 and TRBJ2-5; 8 positions agree with TRBD2. Germline V gene data show CDR1 as GTSNPN and CDR2 as SVGIG (reference sequence). The CDR3 covers 13 residues.